The 18 T cell receptor beta chains listed next were all sequenced from one sample in a study of naive and memory T cell subsets. Two oligonucleotides, mixed equimolar, formed the beta constant-region primer covering TRBC1 and TRBC2. Ligated cDNA was amplified by four rounds of PCR with nested alpha and beta constant-region primers and SP2. TCRdb called the UMI-ligation and nested PCR reads again in MiXCR, with one record for every CDR3 protein. The sample gives 95,000 to 150,000 distinct CDR3 sequences, roughly 32% of which show up once; about 0.85% is in the top ten. The sample consisted of central memory CD4+ T cells from blood. These TCRs come from a human donor in good health.

This chain links TRBV30 with TRBJ2-3; D tentatively reads TRBD1 or TRBD2 (6 bases each). The ends were cut back, 0 bases at V and 4 bases at J, with 11 bases in the middle. This CDR3 comprises 14 residues. Germline V CDR1 and CDR2: GTSNPN, SVGIG (reference sequence). CDR3 sequence: CAWSVGGGPDTQYF. The CDR3 nucleotides read TGTGCCTGGAGTGTAGGGGGAGGCCCAGATACGCAGTATTTT.

The chain carries TRBV20-1 and TRBJ2-3; 8 bases are a match to TRBD2. CDR1 and CDR2 (germline): DFQATT, SNEGSKA (reference sequence). CDR3 length: 16 residues. V lost 6 bases, J lost 6 bases, and 17 bases stayed unmatched. For the CDR3, the DNA is TGCAGTGCCTCCCAGCCCCCAGCGGGAGCAGGGGATACGCAGTATTTT. It encodes CSASQPPAGAGDTQYF.

This clonotype has a count of ten or more. The chain is built from TRBV27 and TRBJ2-6; no firm D call. Per the germline V gene, CDR1 is MNHEY and CDR2 is SMNVEV (reference sequence). V was cut by 5 bases and J by 0 bases, with 2 bases left in between. This CDR3 region has 13 residues. CDR3 sequence: CASSSSGANVLTF. In DNA, the CDR3 is TGTGCCAGCAGTAGCTCTGGGGCCAACGTCCTGACTTTC.

About this clonotype: Since the CDR3 does not end with the conserved phenylalanine or tryptophan, this likely comes from a read error. V gene TRBV6-4 combines with J gene TRBJ2-7; D is uncertain. Between the trimmed V and J ends, which lost 6 bases and 4 bases, there was a span of 10 bases. The CDR3 sequence is 12 residues long. Germline V gene lookup returns CDR1 MRHNA and CDR2 SNTAGT. CDR3 in amino acids: CASRYRTYEQYI. The CDR3 region has the DNA TGTGCCAGCAGATACAGAACGTACGAGCAGTACATC.

The chain combines TRBV29-1 with TRBJ2-1, with 14 nucleotides matching TRBD2. This CDR3 has 13 amino acids. Germline V gives CDR1 SQVTM, CDR2 ANQGSEA. The junction had 6 bases not matched to a gene; V was cut back by 7 bases and J by 10 bases. CDR3 nucleotides: TGCAGCGCAAGACTAGCGGGAGGGGGGGAGCAGTTCTTC. Translating gives CSARLAGGGEQFF.

The chain links TRBV20-1 to TRBJ2-7; no definite D call. The CDR3 totals 14 residues. Looked up from germline, CDR1 is DFQATT and CDR2 is SNEGSKA (reference sequence). V lost 6 bases and J lost 2, with 17 bases in between. CDR3 protein: CSAQYPGLTYEQYF. CDR3 in DNA: TGCAGTGCCCAGTATCCAGGTTTAACCTACGAGCAGTACTTC.

The rearrangement joins TRBV5-1 to TRBJ2-1; weak D call: TRBD2 (6 bases). This CDR3 has 14 residues. The germline V gene encodes CDR1 SGHRS and CDR2 YFSETQ. The V gene lost 4 bases and the J gene lost 7 bases, with 15 bases spanning the gap. The CDR3 spells CASSGGGLGNEQFF. The CDR3 DNA reads TGCGCCAGCAGCGGAGGAGGGTTGGGTAATGAGCAGTTCTTC.

The chain links TRBV20-1 to TRBJ2-7, with no clear D. Trimming removed 5 bases from V and 5 bases from J, with 25 bases in between. The CDR3 is made up of 16 amino acids. Germline CDR1 and CDR2: DFQATT and SNEGSKA (reference sequence). CDR3 in DNA: TGCAGTGCTGACGATATTGAGGCCCCGGGCAAGAACGAGCAGTACTTC. It yields the protein CSADDIEAPGKNEQYF.

This clonotype occurred a few times. The CDR3, as DNA: TGCAGCGTTGGAGGGGCGAGAGGAAACATTCAGTACTTC. Residues: CSVGGARGNIQYF. The chain joins TRBV29-1 to TRBJ2-4, with D possibly called TRBD1 or TRBD2 (5 bases each). From germline, CDR1 is SQVTM and CDR2 ANQGSEA. CDR3 length equals 13 residues. Trimming stripped 4 bases from V and 6 bases from J, with 13 bases between.

The DNA of the CDR3 is TGTGCCAGCAGTTCAAGGTCGGGGATCGAGCAGTACTTC. As protein: CASSSRSGIEQYF. J is TRBJ2-7 and V is TRBV2; maybe TRBD2 (5 bases). The CDR3 is 13 residues long. V was clipped by 5 bases and J by 6 bases, with 14 bases between them. Germline CDR1 is SNHLY and CDR2 is FYNNEI.

Many counts were recorded for this clonotype. The chain combines TRBV6-6 with TRBJ2-3, with D possibly TRBD2 on 5 matching bases. Germline V gives CDR1 MNHNY, CDR2 SVGAGI (reference sequence). Between the trimmed V and J ends, which lost 6 bases and 2 bases, there was a span of 15 bases. The CDR3 contains 15 residues. The CDR3 bases are TGTGCCAGCAGAACTTATCGGGGTCCCACAGATACGCAGTATTTT. It codes for CASRTYRGPTDTQYF.

This clonotype was seen a handful of times. V usage is TRBV28 and J usage is TRBJ2-3; no clear D. CDR1 is MDHEN and CDR2 is SYDVKM in the germline V gene. Trimming took off 5 bases at V and 6 bases at J, with 12 bases between the two ends. The CDR3 runs 13 residues. The CDR3 coding sequence is TGTGCCAGCAGTCCCGCATCGCGGGATACGCAGTATTTT. Amino acids: CASSPASRDTQYF.

In this sample, this clonotype turned up a few times. The V gene is TRBV6-6, the J gene TRBJ1-4; no reliable D call. Trimming removed 5 bases at V and 5 bases at J, with 15 bases between. CDR1 MNHNY and CDR2 SVGAGI come from the germline V gene (reference sequence). The CDR3 contains 15 residues. In DNA form, the CDR3 reads TGTGCCAGCAGTCCGAACAGAGGGTTCAATGAAAAACTGTTTTTT. Amino acids: CASSPNRGFNEKLFF.

This clonotype is medium-sized by share. The J gene is TRBJ2-5, the V gene TRBV20-1; D may correspond to TRBD1 or TRBD2 (5 bases each). Trimming left V 0 bases short and J 7 bases short, with 12 bases between. CDR3 length: 13 amino acids. Germline assignment: CDR1 DFQATT and CDR2 SNEGSKA (reference sequence). The CDR3 bases are TGCAGTGCTAGAGATGAAGGGACGTGGACCCAGTACTTC. Amino acids: CSARDEGTWTQYF.

The chain employs TRBV20-1 and TRBJ2-4, with no clear D. Germline V gene sequence: CDR1 DFQATT, CDR2 SNEGSKA (reference sequence). This CDR3 has 16 amino acids. The germline V and J ends were trimmed by 4 bases and 3 bases, with 19 bases remaining between them. The CDR3, as DNA: TGCAGTGCTACTTACAGCAGAAGTGCTAGCAAAAACATTCAGTACTTC. Residues: CSATYSRSASKNIQYF.

The rearrangement uses TRBV27 and TRBJ2-7; 9 nucleotides align to TRBD1. Per the germline V gene, CDR1 is MNHEY and CDR2 is SMNVEV (reference sequence). CDR3 length: 14 residues. V trimming: 4 bases; J trimming: 6 bases; junction bases outside the gene matches: 7. CDR3 bases: TGTGCCAGCAGTTCGCCGGGACAGGGTTTCGAGCAGTACTTC. It yields the protein CASSSPGQGFEQYF.

The chain employs TRBV28 and TRBJ2-3, with 10 positions matching TRBD2. V was pared by 5 bases and J by 5 bases, with 7 bases of the junction left unmatched. The CDR3 covers 15 residues. Germline CDR1 reads MDHEN; CDR2 reads SYDVKM. The CDR3 bases are TGTGCCAGCAGTGTTACCGGGACTAGCGAAGATACGCAGTATTTT. Translating gives CASSVTGTSEDTQYF.

The V and J genes are TRBV29-1 and TRBJ2-7; tentatively, D is TRBD1 (5 bases). There are 13 residues in the CDR3. CDR1 is SQVTM and CDR2 is ANQGSEA in the germline V gene. With 0 bases removed from V and 3 bases from J, the gap between germline ends came to 9 bases. For the CDR3, the DNA is TGCAGCGTTGAAGATCCACAGGTCTACGAGCAGTACTTC. Encoded protein: CSVEDPQVYEQYF.